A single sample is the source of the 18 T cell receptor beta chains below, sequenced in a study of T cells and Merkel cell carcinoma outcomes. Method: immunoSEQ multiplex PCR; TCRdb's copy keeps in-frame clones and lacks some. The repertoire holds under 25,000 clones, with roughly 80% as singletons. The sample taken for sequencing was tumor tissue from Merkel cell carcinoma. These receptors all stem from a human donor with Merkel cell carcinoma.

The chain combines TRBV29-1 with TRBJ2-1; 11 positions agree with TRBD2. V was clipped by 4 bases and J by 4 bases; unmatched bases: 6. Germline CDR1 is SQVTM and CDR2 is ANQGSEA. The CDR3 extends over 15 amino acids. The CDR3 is CSVVWASGRYNEQFF. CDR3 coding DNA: TGCAGCGTTGTCTGGGCTAGCGGGAGGTACAATGAGCAGTTCTTC.

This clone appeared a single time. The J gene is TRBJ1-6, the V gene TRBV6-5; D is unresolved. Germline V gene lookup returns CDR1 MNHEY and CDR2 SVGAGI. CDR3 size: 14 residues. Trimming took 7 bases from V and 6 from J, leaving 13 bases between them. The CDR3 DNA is TGTGCCAGCACTACGGCCAGTCGTAATTCACCCCTCCACTTT. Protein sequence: CASTTASRNSPLHF.

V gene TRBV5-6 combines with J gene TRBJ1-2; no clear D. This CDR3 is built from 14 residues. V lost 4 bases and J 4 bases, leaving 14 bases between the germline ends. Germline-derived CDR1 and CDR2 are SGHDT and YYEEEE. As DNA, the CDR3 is TGTGCCAGCAGCCCTTCCCACGATGGCTATGGCTACACCTTC. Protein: CASSPSHDGYGYTF.

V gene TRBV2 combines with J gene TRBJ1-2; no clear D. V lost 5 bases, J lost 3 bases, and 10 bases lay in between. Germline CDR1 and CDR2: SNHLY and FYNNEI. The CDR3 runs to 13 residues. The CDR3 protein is CASSRRQYYGYTF. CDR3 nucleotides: TGTGCCAGCAGTAGGAGACAATACTATGGCTACACCTTC.

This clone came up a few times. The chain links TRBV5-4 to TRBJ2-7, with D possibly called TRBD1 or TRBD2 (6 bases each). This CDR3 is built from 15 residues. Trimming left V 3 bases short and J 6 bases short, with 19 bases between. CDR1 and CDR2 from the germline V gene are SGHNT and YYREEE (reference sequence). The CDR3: CASSWEATRGSEQYF. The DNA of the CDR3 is TGTGCCAGCAGCTGGGAGGCCACGAGGGGGAGCGAGCAGTACTTC. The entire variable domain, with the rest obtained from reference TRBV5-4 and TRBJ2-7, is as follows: ETGVTQSPTHLIKTRGQQVTLRCSSQSGHNTVSWYQQALGQGPQFIFQYYREEENGRGNFPPRFSGLQFPNYSSELNVNALELDDSALYLCASSWEATRGSEQYFGPGTRLTVT.

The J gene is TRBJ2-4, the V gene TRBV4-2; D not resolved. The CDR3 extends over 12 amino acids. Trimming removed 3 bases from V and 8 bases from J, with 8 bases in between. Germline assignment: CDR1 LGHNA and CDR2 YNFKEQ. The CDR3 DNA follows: TGTGCCAGCAGCCAGACTGAAGACATTCAGTACTTC. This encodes CASSQTEDIQYF.

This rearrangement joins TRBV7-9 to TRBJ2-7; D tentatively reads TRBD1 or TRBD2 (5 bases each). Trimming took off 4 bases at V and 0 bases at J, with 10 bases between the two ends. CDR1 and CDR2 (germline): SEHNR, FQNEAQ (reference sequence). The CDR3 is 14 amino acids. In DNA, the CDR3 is TGTGCCAGCAGCTCACTGGGACCCTCCTACGAGCAGTACTTC. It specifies CASSSLGPSYEQYF.

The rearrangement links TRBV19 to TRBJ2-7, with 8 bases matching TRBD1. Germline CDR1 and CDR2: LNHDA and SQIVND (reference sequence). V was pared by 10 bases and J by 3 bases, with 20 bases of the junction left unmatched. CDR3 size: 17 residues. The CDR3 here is CATRDPRGQGIFYEQYF. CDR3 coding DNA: TGTGCCACCCGAGACCCCCGTGGACAGGGAATATTCTACGAGCAGTACTTC. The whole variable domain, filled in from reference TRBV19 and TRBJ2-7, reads DGGITQSPKYLFRKEGQNVTLSCEQNLNHDAMYWYRQDPGQGLRLIYYSQIVNDFQKGDIAEGYSVSREKKESFPLTVTSAQKNPTAFYLCATRDPRGQGIFYEQYFGPGTRLTVT.

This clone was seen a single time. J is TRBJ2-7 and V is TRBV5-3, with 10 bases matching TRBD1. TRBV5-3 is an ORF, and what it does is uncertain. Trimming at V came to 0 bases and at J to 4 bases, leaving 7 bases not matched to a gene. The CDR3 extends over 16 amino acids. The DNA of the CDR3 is TGTGCCAGAAGCTTGGGGGACAGGGGCTGTGGGTACGAGCAGTACTTC. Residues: CARSLGDRGCGYEQYF.

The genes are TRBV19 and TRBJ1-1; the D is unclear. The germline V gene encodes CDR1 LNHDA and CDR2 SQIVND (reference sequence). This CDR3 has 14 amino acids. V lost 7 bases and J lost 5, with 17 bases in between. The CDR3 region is CASIGGLFATEAFF. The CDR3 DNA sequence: TGTGCCAGTATTGGTGGACTTTTTGCGACTGAAGCTTTCTTT.

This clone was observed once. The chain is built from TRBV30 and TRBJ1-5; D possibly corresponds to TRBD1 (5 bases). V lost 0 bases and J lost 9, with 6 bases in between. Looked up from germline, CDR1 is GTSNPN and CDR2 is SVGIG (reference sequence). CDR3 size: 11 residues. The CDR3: CAWSVGGPQHF. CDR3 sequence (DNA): TGTGCCTGGAGTGTGGGGGGGCCCCAGCATTTT.

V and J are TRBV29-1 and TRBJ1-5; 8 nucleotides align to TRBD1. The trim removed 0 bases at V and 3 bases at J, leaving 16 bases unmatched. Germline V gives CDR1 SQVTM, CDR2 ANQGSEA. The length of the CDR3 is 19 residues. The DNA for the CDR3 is TGCAGCGTTGAAGAAGTTCCATGGCTGGCAGGGGGCGTCAATCAGCCCCAGCATTTT. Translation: CSVEEVPWLAGGVNQPQHF. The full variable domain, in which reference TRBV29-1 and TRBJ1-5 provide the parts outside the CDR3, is SAVISQKPSRDICQRGTSLTIQCQVDSQVTMMFWYRQQPGQSLTLIATANQGSEATYESGFVIDKFPISRPNLTFSTLTVSNMSPEDSSIYLCSVEEVPWLAGGVNQPQHFGDGTRLSIL.

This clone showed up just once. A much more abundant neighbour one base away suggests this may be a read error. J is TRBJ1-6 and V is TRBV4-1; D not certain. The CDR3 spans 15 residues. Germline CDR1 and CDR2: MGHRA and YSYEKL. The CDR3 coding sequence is TGCGCCAGCAGCCAAGAGATCCACCGGGATTCACCCCTCTACTTT. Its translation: CASSQEIHRDSPLYF.

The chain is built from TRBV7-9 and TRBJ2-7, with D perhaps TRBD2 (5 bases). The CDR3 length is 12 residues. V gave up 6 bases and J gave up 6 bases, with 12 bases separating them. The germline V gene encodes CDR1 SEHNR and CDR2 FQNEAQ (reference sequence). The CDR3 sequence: CASSPDYIEQYF. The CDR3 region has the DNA TGTGCCAGCAGTCCCGACTATATCGAGCAGTACTTC. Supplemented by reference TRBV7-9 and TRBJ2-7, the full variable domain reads DTGVSQNPRHKITKRGQNVTFRCDPISEHNRLYWYRQTLGQGPEFLTYFQNEAQLEKSRLLSDRFSAERPKGSFSTLEIQRTEQGDSAMYLCASSPDYIEQYFGPGTRLTVT.

The CDR3 here is CASSHPPQEDRDTDTQYF. In nucleotides, the CDR3 is TGTGCCAGCAGCCACCCACCCCAGGAGGACAGGGACACAGATACGCAGTATTTT. V and J are TRBV11-3 and TRBJ2-3, with 8 bases identical to TRBD1. Germline CDR1 SGHNT, CDR2 YENEEA. Germline trimming cut 5 bases from V and 2 bases from J; bases unmatched to any gene: 15. The length of the CDR3 is 18 residues.

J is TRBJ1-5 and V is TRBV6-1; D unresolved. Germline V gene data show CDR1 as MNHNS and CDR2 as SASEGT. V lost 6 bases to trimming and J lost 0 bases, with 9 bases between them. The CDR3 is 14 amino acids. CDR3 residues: CASRNRYSNQPQHF. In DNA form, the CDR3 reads TGTGCCAGCAGAAACAGATATAGCAATCAGCCCCAGCATTTT.

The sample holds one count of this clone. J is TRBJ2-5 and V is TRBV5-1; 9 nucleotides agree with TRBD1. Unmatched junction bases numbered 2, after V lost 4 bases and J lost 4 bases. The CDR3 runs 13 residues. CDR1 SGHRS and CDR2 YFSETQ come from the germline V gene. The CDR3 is CASSQDRGETQYF. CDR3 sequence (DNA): TGCGCCAGCAGCCAGGACAGGGGAGAGACCCAGTACTTC.

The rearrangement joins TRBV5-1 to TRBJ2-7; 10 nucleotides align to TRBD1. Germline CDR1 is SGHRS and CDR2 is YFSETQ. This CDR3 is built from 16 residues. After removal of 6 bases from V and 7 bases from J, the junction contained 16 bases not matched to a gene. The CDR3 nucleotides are TGCGCCAGCACAGATTTTTCCGGGACAGGGGAGTGGGAGCAGTACTTC. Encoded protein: CASTDFSGTGEWEQYF.